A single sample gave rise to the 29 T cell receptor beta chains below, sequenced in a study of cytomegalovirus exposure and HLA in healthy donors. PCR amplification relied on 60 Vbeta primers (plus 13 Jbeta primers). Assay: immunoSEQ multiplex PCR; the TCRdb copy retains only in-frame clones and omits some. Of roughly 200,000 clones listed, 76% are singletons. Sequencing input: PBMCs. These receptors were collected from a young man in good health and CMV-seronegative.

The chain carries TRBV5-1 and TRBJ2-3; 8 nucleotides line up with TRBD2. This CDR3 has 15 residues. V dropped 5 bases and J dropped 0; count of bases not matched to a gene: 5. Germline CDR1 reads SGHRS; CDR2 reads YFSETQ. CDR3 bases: TGCGCCAGCAGGAACGGGAGGGTGAGCACAGATACGCAGTATTTT. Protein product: CASRNGRVSTDTQYF.

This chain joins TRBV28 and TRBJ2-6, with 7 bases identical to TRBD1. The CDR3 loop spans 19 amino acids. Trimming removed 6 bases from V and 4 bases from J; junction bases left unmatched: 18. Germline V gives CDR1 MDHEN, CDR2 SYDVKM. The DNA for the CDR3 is TGTGCCAGCAGGCCTCAAGTGGGTAGACAGGGCCGGGGGGCCAACGTCCTGACTTTC. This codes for CASRPQVGRQGRGANVLTF. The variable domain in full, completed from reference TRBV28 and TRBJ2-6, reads DVKVTQSSRYLVKRTGEKVFLECVQDMDHENMFWYRQDPGLGLRLIYFSYDVKMKEKGDIPEGYSVSREKKERFSLILESASTNQTSMYLCASRPQVGRQGRGANVLTFGAGSRLTVL.

The CDR3 protein is CASSSQASYNEQFF. For the CDR3, the DNA is TGTGCCAGCAGCTCCCAGGCCTCCTACAATGAGCAGTTCTTC. V usage is TRBV7-3 and J usage is TRBJ2-1; no definite D call. Germline-derived CDR1 and CDR2 are SGHTA and FQGTGA. The germline V and J ends were trimmed by 4 bases and 0 bases, with 7 bases remaining between them. The CDR3 runs 14 residues.

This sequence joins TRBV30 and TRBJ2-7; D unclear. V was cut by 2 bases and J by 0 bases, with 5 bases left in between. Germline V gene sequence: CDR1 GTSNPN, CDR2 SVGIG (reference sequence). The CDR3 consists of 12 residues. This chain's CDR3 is CAWSWSSYEQYF. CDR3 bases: TGTGCCTGGAGTTGGAGCTCCTACGAGCAGTACTTC.

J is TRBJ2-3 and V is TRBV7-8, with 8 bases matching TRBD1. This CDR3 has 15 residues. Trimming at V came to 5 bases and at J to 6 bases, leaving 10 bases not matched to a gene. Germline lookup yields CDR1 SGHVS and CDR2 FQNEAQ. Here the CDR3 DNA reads TGTGCCAGCAGCGCAGTCGGGACAGGTACTGATACGCAGTATTTT. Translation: CASSAVGTGTDTQYF. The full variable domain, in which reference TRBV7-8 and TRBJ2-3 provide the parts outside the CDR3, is GAGVSQSPRYKVAKRGQDVALRCDPISGHVSLFWYQQALGQGPEFLTYFQNEAQLDKSGLPSDRFFAERPEGSVSTLKIQRTQQEDSAVYLCASSAVGTGTDTQYFGPGTRLTVL.

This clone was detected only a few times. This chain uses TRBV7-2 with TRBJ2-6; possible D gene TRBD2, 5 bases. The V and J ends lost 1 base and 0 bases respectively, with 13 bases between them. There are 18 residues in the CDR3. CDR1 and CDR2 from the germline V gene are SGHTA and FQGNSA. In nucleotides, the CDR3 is TGTGCCAGCAGCTTAGTAGTTTTGGGGAGCTCTGGGGCCAACGTCCTGACTTTC. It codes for CASSLVVLGSSGANVLTF.

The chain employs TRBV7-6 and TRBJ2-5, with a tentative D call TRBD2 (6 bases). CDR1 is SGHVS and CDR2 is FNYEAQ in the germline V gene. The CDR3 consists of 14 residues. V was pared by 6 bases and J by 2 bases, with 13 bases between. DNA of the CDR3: TGTGCCAGCAGTTCTTCCGCGGGGCAAGAGACCCAGTACTTC. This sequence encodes CASSSSAGQETQYF.

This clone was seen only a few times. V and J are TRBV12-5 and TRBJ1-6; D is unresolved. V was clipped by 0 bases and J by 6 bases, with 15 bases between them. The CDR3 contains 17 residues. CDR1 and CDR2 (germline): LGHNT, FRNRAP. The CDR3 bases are TGTGCTAGTGGTTTGGTCTCCAGTAGAGGGAGTAATTCACCCCTCCACTTT. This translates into CASGLVSSRGSNSPLHF.

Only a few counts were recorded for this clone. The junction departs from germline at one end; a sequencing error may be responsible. The CDR3 sequence: CASSPWTSGEVIF. The CDR3, as DNA: TGTGCCAGCAGCCCTTGGACTAGCGGGGAAGTCATCTTC. This chain joins TRBV5-4 and TRBJ2-1, with TRBD2 matching 12 bases. Germline values: CDR1 SGHNT, CDR2 YYREEE (reference sequence). This CDR3 is 13 amino acids long.

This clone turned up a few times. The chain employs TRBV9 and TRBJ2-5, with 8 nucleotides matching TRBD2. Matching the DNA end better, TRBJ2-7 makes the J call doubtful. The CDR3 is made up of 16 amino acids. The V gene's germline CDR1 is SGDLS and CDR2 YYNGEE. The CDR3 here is CASSPVGTSISYEQYF. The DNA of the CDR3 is TGTGCCAGCAGCCCAGTTGGGACTAGTATCTCCTACGAGCAGTACTTC.

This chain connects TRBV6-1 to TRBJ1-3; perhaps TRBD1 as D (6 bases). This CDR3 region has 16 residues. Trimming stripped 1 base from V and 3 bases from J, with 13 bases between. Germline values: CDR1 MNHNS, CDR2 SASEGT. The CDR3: CASSEVHRASGNTIYF. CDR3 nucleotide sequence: TGTGCCAGCAGTGAAGTGCACAGGGCAAGTGGAAACACCATATATTTT.

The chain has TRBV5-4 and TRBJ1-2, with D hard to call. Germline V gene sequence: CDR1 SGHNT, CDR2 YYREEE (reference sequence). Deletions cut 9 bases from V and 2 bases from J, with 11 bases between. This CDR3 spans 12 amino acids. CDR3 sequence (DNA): TGTGCCACCCCAGACACCAACTATGGCTACACCTTC. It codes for CATPDTNYGYTF.

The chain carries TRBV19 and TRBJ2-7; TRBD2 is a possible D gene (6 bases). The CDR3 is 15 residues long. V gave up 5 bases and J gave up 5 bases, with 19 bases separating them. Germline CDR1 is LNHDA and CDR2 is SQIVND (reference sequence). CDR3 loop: CASSPRDSFNHEQYF. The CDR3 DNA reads TGTGCCAGTAGTCCGCGGGACTCCTTCAACCACGAGCAGTACTTC.

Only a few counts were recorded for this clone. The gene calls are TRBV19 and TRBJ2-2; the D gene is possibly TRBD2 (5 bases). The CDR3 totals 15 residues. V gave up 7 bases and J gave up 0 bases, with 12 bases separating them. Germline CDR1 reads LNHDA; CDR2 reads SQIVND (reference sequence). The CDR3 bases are TGTGCCAGTACACGGGGAGCCGCGAACACCGGGGAGCTGTTTTTT. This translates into CASTRGAANTGELFF.

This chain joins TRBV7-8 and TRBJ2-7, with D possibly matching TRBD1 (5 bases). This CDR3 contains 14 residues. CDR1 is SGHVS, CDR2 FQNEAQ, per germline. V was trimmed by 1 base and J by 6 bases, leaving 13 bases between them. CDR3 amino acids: CASSLESGLLEQYF. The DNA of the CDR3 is TGTGCCAGCAGCTTAGAGTCAGGGCTCCTCGAGCAGTACTTC.

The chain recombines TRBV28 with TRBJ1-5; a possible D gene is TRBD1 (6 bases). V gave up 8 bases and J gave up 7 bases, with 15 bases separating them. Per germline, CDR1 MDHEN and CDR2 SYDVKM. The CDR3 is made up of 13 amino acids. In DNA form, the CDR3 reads TGTGCCAGCGGGGCCAGGGGAATACAGCCCCAGCATTTT. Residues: CASGARGIQPQHF.

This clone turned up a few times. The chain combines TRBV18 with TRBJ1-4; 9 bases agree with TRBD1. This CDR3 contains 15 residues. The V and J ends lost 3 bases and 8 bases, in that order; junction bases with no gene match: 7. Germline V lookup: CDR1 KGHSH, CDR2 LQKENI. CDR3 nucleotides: TGTGCCAGCTCACCGGTGAGGGACAGGGAAGAAAAACTGTTTTTT. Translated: CASSPVRDREEKLFF.

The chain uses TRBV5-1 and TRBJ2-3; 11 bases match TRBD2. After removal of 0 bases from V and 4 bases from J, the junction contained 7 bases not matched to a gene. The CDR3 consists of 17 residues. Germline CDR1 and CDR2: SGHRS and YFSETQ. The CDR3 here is CASSLVIAGGEADTQYF. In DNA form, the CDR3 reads TGCGCCAGCAGCTTGGTGATAGCGGGAGGGGAAGCAGATACGCAGTATTTT. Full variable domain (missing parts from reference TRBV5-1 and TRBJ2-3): KAGVTQTPRYLIKTRGQQVTLSCSPISGHRSVSWYQQTPGQGLQFLFEYFSETQRNKGNFPGRFSGRQFSNSRSEMNVSTLELGDSALYLCASSLVIAGGEADTQYFGPGTRLTVL.

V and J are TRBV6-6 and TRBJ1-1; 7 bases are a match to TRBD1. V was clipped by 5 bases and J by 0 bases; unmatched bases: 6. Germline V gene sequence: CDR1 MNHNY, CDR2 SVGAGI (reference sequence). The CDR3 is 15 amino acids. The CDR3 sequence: CASSDGQVMNTEAFF. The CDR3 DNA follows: TGTGCCAGCAGTGATGGACAGGTTATGAACACTGAAGCTTTCTTT.

The CDR3 is CASSLYLRQASSYEQYF. In nucleotides, the CDR3 is TGTGCCAGCAGTTTATACCTCCGCCAGGCGTCCTCCTACGAGCAGTACTTC. The chain links TRBV27 to TRBJ2-7, with D unclear. The CDR3 is 17 amino acids. V was clipped by 1 base and J by 0 bases, with 16 bases between them. CDR1 is MNHEY and CDR2 is SMNVEV in the germline V gene (reference sequence).

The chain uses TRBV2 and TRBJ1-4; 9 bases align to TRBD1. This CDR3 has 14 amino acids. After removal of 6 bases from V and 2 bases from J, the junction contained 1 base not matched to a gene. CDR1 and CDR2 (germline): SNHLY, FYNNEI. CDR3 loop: CASRGQGTNEKLFF. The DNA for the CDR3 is TGTGCCAGCAGGGGACAGGGTACTAATGAAAAACTGTTTTTT.

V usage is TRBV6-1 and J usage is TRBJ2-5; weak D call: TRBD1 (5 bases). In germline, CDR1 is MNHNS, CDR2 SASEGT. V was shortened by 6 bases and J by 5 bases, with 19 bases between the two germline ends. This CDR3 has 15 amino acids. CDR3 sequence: CASSGGQGLGETQYF. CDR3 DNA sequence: TGTGCCAGCAGCGGCGGCCAGGGCCTAGGGGAGACCCAGTACTTC.

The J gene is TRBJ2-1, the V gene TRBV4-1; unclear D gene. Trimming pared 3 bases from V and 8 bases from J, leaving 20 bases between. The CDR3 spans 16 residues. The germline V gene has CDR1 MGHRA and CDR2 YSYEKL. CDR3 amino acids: CASSHLMEGLGDEQFF. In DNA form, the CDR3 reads TGCGCCAGCAGCCACTTGATGGAAGGCCTAGGCGATGAGCAGTTCTTC.

The CDR3: CATSRGQHNQPQHF. In nucleotides, the CDR3 is TGTGCCACCAGCAGAGGACAGCACAATCAGCCCCAGCATTTT. The gene calls are TRBV15 and TRBJ1-5, with D possibly matching TRBD1 (5 bases). Between the trimmed V and J ends, which lost 1 base and 3 bases, there was a span of 7 bases. The CDR3 spans 14 residues. Germline CDR1 LNHNV, CDR2 YYDKDF (reference sequence).

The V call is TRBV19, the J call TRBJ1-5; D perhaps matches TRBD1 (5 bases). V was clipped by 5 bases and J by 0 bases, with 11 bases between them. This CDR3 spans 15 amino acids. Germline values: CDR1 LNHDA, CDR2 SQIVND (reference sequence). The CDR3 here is CASSPQAYSNQPQHF. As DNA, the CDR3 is TGTGCCAGTAGTCCACAGGCTTATAGCAATCAGCCCCAGCATTTT.

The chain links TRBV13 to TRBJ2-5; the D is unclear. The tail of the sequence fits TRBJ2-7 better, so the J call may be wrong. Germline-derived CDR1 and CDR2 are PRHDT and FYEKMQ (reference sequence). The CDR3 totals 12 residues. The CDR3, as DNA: TGTGCCAGCAGCCTACAGACCTACGAGCAGTACTTC. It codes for CASSLQTYEQYF.

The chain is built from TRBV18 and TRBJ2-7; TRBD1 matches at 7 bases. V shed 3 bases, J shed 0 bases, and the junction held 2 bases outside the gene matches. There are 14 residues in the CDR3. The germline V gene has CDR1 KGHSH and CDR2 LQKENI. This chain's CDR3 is CASSPGTVSYEQYF. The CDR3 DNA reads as TGTGCCAGCTCACCTGGGACAGTCTCCTACGAGCAGTACTTC.

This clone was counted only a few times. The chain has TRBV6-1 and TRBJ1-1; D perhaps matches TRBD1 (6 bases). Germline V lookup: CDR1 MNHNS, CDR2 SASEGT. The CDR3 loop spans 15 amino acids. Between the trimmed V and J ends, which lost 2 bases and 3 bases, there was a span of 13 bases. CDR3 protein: CASSEQPGQYTEAFF. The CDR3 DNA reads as TGTGCCAGCAGTGAACAGCCCGGACAGTACACTGAAGCTTTCTTT.

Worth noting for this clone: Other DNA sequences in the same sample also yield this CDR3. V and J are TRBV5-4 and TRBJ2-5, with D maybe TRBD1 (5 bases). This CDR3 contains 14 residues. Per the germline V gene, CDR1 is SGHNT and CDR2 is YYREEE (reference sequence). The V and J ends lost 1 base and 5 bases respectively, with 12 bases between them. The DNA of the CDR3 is TGTGCCAGCAGCTTGCAGGGTGCGGAGGAGACCCAGTACTTC. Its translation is CASSLQGAEETQYF.